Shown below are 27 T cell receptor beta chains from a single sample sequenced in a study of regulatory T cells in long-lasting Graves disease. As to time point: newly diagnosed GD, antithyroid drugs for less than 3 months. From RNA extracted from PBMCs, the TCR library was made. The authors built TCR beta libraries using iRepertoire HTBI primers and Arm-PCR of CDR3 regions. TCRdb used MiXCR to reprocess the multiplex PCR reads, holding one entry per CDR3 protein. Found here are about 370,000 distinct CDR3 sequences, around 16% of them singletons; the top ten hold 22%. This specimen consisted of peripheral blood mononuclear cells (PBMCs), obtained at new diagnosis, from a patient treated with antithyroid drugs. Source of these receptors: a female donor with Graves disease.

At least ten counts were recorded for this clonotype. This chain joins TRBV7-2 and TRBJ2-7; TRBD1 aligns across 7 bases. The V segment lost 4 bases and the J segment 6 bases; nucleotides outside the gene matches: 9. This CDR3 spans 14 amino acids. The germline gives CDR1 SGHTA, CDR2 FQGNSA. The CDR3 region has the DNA TGTGCCAGCAGCTCCTCAATCAACAGGGGCGAGCAGTACTTC. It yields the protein CASSSSINRGEQYF.

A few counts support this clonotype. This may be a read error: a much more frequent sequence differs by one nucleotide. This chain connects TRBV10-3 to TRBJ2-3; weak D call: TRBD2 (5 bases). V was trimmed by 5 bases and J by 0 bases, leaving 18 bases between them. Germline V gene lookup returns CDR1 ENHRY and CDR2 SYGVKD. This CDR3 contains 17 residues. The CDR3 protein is CAISRTWRPESTDTQYF. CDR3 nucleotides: TGTGCCATCAGTAGGACTTGGCGGCCAGAGAGCACAGATACGCAGTATTTT.

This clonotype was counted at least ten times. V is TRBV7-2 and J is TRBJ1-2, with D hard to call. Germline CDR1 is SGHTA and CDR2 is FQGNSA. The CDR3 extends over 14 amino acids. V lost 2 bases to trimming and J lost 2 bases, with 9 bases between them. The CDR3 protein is CASSLFHPNYGYTF. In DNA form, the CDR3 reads TGTGCCAGCAGCTTATTTCACCCAAACTATGGCTACACCTTC.

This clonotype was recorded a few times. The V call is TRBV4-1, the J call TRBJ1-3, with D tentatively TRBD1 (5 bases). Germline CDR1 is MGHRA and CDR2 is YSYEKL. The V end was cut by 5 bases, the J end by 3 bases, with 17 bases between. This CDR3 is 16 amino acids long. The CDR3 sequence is CASSGGGRGFGNTIYF. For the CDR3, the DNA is TGCGCCAGCAGCGGGGGGGGTCGAGGATTTGGAAACACCATATATTTT.

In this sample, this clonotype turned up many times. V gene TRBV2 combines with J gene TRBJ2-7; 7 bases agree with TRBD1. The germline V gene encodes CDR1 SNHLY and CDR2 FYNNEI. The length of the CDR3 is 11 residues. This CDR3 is CASSDAGTVGV. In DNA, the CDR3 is TGTGCCAGCAGTGACGCCGGGACAGTTGGAGTC.

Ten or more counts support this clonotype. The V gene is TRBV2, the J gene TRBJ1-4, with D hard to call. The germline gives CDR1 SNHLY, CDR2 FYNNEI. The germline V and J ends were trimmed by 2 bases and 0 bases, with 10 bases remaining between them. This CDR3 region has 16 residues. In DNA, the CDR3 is TGTGCCAGCAGTGAACTTTCCTCCGCAACTAATGAAAAACTGTTTTTT. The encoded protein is CASSELSSATNEKLFF.

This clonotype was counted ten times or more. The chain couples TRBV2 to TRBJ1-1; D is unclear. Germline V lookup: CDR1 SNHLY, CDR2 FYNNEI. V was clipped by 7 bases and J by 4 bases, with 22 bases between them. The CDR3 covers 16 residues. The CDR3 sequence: CASIKEAPRLSTEAFF. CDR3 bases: TGTGCCAGCATTAAAGAGGCCCCGCGTTTGAGCACTGAAGCTTTCTTT.

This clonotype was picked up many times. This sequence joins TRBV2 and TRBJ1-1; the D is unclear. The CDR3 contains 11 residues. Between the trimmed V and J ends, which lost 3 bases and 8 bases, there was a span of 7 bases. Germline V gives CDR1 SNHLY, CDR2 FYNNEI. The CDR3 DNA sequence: TGTGCCAGCAGTGAGGACTGGGAAGCTTTCTTT. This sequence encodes CASSEDWEAFF.

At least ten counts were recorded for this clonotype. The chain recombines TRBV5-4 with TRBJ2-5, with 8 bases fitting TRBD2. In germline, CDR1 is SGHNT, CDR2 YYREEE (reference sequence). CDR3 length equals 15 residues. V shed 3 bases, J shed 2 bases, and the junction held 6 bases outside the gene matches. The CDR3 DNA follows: TGTGCCAGCAGCTCTAAGCGGGGGCCGCAAGAGACCCAGTACTTC. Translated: CASSSKRGPQETQYF.

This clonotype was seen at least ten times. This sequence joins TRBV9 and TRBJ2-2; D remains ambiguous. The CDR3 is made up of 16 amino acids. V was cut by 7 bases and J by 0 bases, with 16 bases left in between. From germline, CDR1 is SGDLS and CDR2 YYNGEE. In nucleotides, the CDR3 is TGTGCCAGCGGGCCTCTGGGCCGCACGAACACCGGGGAGCTGTTTTTT. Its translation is CASGPLGRTNTGELFF.

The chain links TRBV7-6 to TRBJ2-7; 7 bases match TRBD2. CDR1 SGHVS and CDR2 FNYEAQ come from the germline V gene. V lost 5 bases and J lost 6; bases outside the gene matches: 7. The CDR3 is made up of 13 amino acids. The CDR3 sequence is CASSPSGTLEQYF. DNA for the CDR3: TGTGCCAGCAGCCCAAGCGGGACTCTCGAGCAGTACTTC.

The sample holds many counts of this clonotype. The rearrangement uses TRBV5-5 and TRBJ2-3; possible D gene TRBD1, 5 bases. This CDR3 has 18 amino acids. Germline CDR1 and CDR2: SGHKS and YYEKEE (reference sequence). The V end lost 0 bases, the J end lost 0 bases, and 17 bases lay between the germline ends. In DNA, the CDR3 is TGTGCCAGCAGCTTGGATAGGGGTATTTACTCTAGCACAGATACGCAGTATTTT. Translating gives CASSLDRGIYSSTDTQYF.

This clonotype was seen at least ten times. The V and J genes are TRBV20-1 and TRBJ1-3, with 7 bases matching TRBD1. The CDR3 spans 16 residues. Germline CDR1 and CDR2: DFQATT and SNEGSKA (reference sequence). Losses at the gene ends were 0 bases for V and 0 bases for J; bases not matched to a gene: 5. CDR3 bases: TGCAGTGCTAGAGATCTTGGGACAGACTCTGGAAACACCATATATTTT. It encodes CSARDLGTDSGNTIYF.

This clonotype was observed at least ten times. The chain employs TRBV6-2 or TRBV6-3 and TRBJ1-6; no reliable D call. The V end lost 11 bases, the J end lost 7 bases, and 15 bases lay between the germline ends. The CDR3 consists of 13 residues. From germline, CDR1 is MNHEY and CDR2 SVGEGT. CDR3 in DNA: TGTGCCGAACCCCCCAGGTCAAATTCACCCCTCCACTTT. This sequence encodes CAEPPRSNSPLHF.

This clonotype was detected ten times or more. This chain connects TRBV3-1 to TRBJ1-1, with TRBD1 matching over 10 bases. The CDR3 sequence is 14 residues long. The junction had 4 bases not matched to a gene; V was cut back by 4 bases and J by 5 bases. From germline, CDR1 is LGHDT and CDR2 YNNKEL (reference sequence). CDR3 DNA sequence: TGTGCCAGCAGCCGGGACAGGGGTTTTACTGAAGCTTTCTTT. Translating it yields CASSRDRGFTEAFF.

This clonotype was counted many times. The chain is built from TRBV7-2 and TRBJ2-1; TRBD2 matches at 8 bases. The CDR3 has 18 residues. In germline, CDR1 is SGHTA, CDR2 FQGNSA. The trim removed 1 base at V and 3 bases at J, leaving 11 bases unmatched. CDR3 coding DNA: TGTGCCAGCAGCTTAGTAGGAGGGATAGCGGGATACTACAATGAGCAGTTCTTC. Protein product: CASSLVGGIAGYYNEQFF.

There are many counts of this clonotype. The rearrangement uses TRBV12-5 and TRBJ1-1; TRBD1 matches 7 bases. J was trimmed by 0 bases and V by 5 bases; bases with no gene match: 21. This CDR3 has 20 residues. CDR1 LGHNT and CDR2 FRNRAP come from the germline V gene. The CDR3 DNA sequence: TGTGCTAGTGGTCCCAAACAACATTCCTGGGACAGCCCCATGAACACTGAAGCTTTCTTT. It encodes CASGPKQHSWDSPMNTEAFF. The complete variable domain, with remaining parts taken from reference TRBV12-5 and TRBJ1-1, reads DARVTQTPRHKVTEMGQEVTMRCQPILGHNTVFWYRQTMMQGLELLAYFRNRAPLDDSGMPKDRFSAEMPDATLATLKIQPSEPRDSAVYFCASGPKQHSWDSPMNTEAFFGQGTRLTVV.

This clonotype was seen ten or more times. CDR3 loop: CASSPLGGLGAFF. DNA for the CDR3: TGTGCCAGCTCACCACTTGGGGGTTTGGGAGCTTTCTTT. J is TRBJ1-1 and V is TRBV18; D may be TRBD1 (5 bases). CDR1 KGHSH and CDR2 LQKENI come from the germline V gene. The CDR3 runs to 13 residues. Trimming removed 1 base at V and 10 bases at J, with 13 bases between.

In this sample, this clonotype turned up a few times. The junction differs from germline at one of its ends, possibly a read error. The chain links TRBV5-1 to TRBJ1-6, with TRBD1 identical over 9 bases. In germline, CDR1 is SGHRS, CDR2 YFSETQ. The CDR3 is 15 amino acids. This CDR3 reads CASSLGGQGRSPFHF. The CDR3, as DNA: TGCGCCAGCAGCTTGGGGGGACAGGGCCGTTCACCCTTCCACTTT.

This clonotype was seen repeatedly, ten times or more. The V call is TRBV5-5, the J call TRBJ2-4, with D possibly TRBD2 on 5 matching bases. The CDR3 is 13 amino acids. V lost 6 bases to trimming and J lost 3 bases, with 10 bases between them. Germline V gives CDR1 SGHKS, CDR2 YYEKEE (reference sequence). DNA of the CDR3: TGTGCCAGCATCGGGGTTGGCAAAAACATTCAGTACTTC. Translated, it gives CASIGVGKNIQYF.

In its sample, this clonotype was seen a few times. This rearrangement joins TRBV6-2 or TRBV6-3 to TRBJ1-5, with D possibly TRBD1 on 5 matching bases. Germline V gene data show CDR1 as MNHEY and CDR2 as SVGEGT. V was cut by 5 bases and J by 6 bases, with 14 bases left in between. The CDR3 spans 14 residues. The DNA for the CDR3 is TGTGCCAGCAGTACCATTTGGGGGGGTCAGCCCCAGCATTTT. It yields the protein CASSTIWGGQPQHF.

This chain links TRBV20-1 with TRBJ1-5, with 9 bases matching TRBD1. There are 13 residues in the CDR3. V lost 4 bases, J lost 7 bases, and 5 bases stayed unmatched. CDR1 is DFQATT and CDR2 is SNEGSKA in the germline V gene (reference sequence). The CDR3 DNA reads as TGCAGTGCTAAGGGACAGGGTAGACAGCCCCAGCATTTT. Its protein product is CSAKGQGRQPQHF.

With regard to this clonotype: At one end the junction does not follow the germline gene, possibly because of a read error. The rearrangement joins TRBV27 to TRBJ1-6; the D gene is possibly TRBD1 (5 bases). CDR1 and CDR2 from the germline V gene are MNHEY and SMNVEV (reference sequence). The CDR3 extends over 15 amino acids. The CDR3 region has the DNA TGTGACAGCAGTTTTTCCCCCAGGGACAATTCACCCCTCCACTTT. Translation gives CDSSFSPRDNSPLHF.

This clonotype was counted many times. CDR3 in amino acids: CATSSGGSIDNEQFF. The CDR3 nucleotides read TGTGCCACCAGTTCTGGCGGGAGCATCGACAATGAGCAGTTCTTC. V and J are TRBV24-1 and TRBJ2-1; 7 nucleotides line up with TRBD2. This CDR3 has 15 amino acids. J gave up 5 bases and V 6 bases, and 9 bases lay outside the gene matches. Germline V gene lookup returns CDR1 KGHDR and CDR2 SFDVKD.

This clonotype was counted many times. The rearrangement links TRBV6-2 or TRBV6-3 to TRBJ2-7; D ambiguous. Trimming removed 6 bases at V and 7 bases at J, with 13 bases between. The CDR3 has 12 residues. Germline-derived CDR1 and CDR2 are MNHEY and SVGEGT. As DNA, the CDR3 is TGTGCCAGCAGATCAGGCCGCAAGGAGCAGTACTTC. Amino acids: CASRSGRKEQYF.

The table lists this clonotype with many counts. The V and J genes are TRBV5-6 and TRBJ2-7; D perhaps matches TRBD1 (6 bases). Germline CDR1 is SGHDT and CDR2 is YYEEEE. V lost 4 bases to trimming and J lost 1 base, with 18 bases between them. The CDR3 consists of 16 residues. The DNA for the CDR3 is TGTGCCAGCAGCGCTCTGGACAGTATCGGTTCCTACGAGCAGTACTTC. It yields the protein CASSALDSIGSYEQYF.

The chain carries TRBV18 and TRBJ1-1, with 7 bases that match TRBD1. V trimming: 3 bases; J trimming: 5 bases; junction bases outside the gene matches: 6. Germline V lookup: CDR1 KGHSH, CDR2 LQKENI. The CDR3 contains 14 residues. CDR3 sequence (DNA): TGTGCCAGCTCACCGGGACAGAGGGGGACTGAAGCTTTCTTT. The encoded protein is CASSPGQRGTEAFF.